The rows below give T cell receptor beta chains drawn from one sample of a study of cytomegalovirus exposure and HLA in healthy donors. Data came from immunoSEQ multiplex PCR; TCRdb stores just in-frame clones and leaves some out. The data show under 130,000 clones, more than 80% seen once. The sequenced sample was PBMCs. The source is a man younger than 35 in good health and CMV-seronegative. Both conserved end residues are part of each CDR3. Each record gives: D gene, clone size, V gene, J gene, CDR3 DNA, CDR3 protein. The D gene is left open where the match is weak. Some rows have no size entry. The others give once, few or many, or a class for an expanded clone.

D: NA; size: few; V: TRBV30; J: TRBJ1-1; DNA: TGTGCCTGGAGTGTACGGGCTGAAGCTTTCTTT; CDR3: CAWSVRAEAFF
D: NA; size: NA; V: TRBV11-3; J: TRBJ2-5; DNA: TGTGCCAGCAGCCCCGGGATTAAGGAGACCCAGTACTTC; CDR3: CASSPGIKETQYF
D: NA; size: few; V: TRBV19; J: TRBJ2-5; DNA: TGTGCCACTCTAGCGGAGGGGGGGCGGCAGTACTTC; CDR3: CATLAEGGRQYF
D: NA; size: once; V: TRBV11-3; J: TRBJ2-1; DNA: TGTGCCAGCAGCTCGCTAGCAGCCCCATGGGAGCAGTTCTTC; CDR3: CASSSLAAPWEQFF
D: NA; size: NA; V: TRBV7-9; J: TRBJ1-2; DNA: TGTGCCAGCAGCTTAGGTACAGGTGGCTATGGCTACACCTTC; CDR3: CASSLGTGGYGYTF
D: TRBD2; size: few; V: TRBV4-1; J: TRBJ2-1; DNA: TGCGCCAGCAGCCAGCCGGGGGGGAGGCACAATGAGCAGTTCTTC; CDR3: CASSQPGGRHNEQFF
D: TRBD1; size: NA; V: TRBV5-1; J: TRBJ2-7; DNA: TGCGCCAGCAGCCCCGACAGGGGAACTAGTTACGAGCAGTACTTC; CDR3: CASSPDRGTSYEQYF
D: NA; size: NA; V: TRBV6-4; J: TRBJ2-1; DNA: TGTGCCAGCAGTCCCTCCGACTACCCCTCCTACAATGAGCAGTTCTTC; CDR3: CASSPSDYPSYNEQFF
D: NA; size: few; V: TRBV6-1; J: TRBJ2-7; DNA: TGTGCCAGCAGTGATATGGGGGGTTGGAACGAGCAGTACTTC; CDR3: CASSDMGGWNEQYF
D: NA; size: NA; V: TRBV6-4; J: TRBJ1-2; DNA: TGTGCCAGCAGTGCTACGGACAGTCTTAACTATGGCTACACCTTC; CDR3: CASSATDSLNYGYTF
D: TRBD2; size: NA; V: TRBV6-5; J: TRBJ2-3; DNA: TGTGCCAGCAGGGCGGGAGGGCCATCAGATACGCAGTATTTT; CDR3: CASRAGGPSDTQYF
D: NA; size: NA; V: TRBV27; J: TRBJ2-1; DNA: TGTGCCAGCAGTTTATTCCGCTCCTACAATGAGCAGTTCTTC; CDR3: CASSLFRSYNEQFF
D: TRBD1; size: NA; V: TRBV7-9; J: TRBJ2-7; DNA: TGTGCCAGCTTCAGGGACAGGGACTACGAGCAGTACTTC; CDR3: CASFRDRDYEQYF
D: NA; size: NA; V: TRBV19; J: TRBJ1-2; DNA: TGTGCCAGTAGTACACCTCCCGCCGGGAACTATGGCTACACCTTC; CDR3: CASSTPPAGNYGYTF
D: TRBD1; size: NA; V: TRBV29-1; J: TRBJ1-2; DNA: TGCAGCGTCGGGACAGGGGCTAACTATGGCTACACCTTC; CDR3: CSVGTGANYGYTF
D: NA; size: NA; V: TRBV6-5; J: TRBJ2-7; DNA: TGTGCCAGCAGTTACGAGGGAAACGAGCAGTACTTC; CDR3: CASSYEGNEQYF
D: TRBD2; size: NA; V: TRBV7-3; J: TRBJ2-7; DNA: TGTGCCAGCAGCCACGGGCGGGAGAGGGGCGAGCAGTACTTC; CDR3: CASSHGRERGEQYF
D: NA; size: NA; V: TRBV7-6; J: TRBJ2-5; DNA: TGTGCCAGCAGTCAACGGGGGGCCGAGACCCAGTACTTC; CDR3: CASSQRGAETQYF
D: TRBD1; size: NA; V: TRBV5-1; J: TRBJ1-1; DNA: TGCGCCAGCAGCCCCTTCCCGTCGACAGGGTTGAACACTGAAGCTTTCTTT; CDR3: CASSPFPSTGLNTEAFF
D: TRBD2; size: once; V: TRBV4-2; J: TRBJ2-7; DNA: TGTGCCAGCAGCCAAGAAGGCGGGAGGGCCGGGTACGAGCAGTACTTC; CDR3: CASSQEGGRAGYEQYF
D: NA; size: NA; V: TRBV5-4; J: TRBJ2-3; DNA: TGTGCCAGCAGCTCACCGGGGGCTAGCGGAAGAGACACAGATACGCAGTATTTT; CDR3: CASSSPGASGRDTDTQYF
D: NA; size: NA; V: TRBV5-1; J: TRBJ1-2; DNA: TGCGCCAGCAGCTCGACCCTGGAGTACGAAGGCTACACCTTC; CDR3: CASSSTLEYEGYTF
D: TRBD1; size: NA; V: TRBV7-9; J: TRBJ2-5; DNA: TGTGCCAGCAGCCTAAGACAGGGAAAGACCCAGTACTTC; CDR3: CASSLRQGKTQYF
D: TRBD2; size: NA; V: TRBV4-1; J: TRBJ2-3; DNA: TGCGCCAGCAGCCTTTGGAGCGGGAGAGGGGCAGATACGCAGTATTTT; CDR3: CASSLWSGRGADTQYF
D: NA; size: NA; V: TRBV2; J: TRBJ1-4; DNA: TGTGCCAGCAGTGAAACGCGGACAGCGGCTAATGAAAAACTGTTTTTT; CDR3: CASSETRTAANEKLFF
D: TRBD1; size: once; V: TRBV27; J: TRBJ1-1; DNA: TGTGCCAGCAGCCGTCCCGGGACAGGGGTCAACACTGAAGCTTTCTTT; CDR3: CASSRPGTGVNTEAFF
D: NA; size: NA; V: TRBV14; J: TRBJ2-7; DNA: TGTGCCAGCAGCCGCATTCGGGGGGCTACATCCGAGCAGTACTTC; CDR3: CASSRIRGATSEQYF
D: NA; size: few; V: TRBV5-1; J: TRBJ2-3; DNA: TGCGCCAGCAGCTTTAGCTTCCCTCGGCAAGATACGCAGTATTTT; CDR3: CASSFSFPRQDTQYF
D: TRBD1; size: NA; V: TRBV12-5; J: TRBJ1-1; DNA: TGTGCTAGTGGTTTGCCCTGGACAGGGAACACTGAGGCTTTCTTT; CDR3: CASGLPWTGNTEAFF
D: NA; size: NA; V: TRBV18; J: TRBJ1-2; DNA: TGTGCCAGCTCACCGTCGTCAGATGGCTACACCTTC; CDR3: CASSPSSDGYTF
D: TRBD1; size: NA; V: TRBV2; J: TRBJ1-1; DNA: TGTGCCAGCAGTGAATTGGACAGGGGTCGGAACACTGAAGCTTTCTTT; CDR3: CASSELDRGRNTEAFF
D: TRBD2; size: NA; V: TRBV9; J: TRBJ2-7; DNA: TGTGCCAGCAGCGGGGGACTAGCGAAGTCCCACGAGCAGTACTTC; CDR3: CASSGGLAKSHEQYF
D: TRBD1; size: NA; V: TRBV4-2; J: TRBJ2-7; DNA: TGTGCCAGCAGCTTAGGACAGGGAAACTCCTACGAGCAGTACTTC; CDR3: CASSLGQGNSYEQYF
D: NA; size: NA; V: TRBV13; J: TRBJ2-7; DNA: TGTGCCAGCAGCTCGGACACCTCCTGGGAGCAGTACTTC; CDR3: CASSSDTSWEQYF
D: TRBD1; size: NA; V: TRBV28; J: TRBJ1-2; DNA: TGTGCCAGCACCCCCAGAGGGGGCGATGGCTACACCTTC; CDR3: CASTPRGGDGYTF
D: TRBD1; size: NA; V: TRBV4-1; J: TRBJ2-3; DNA: TGCGCCAGCAGTCAGGGGGCTCCAGATACGCAGTATTTT; CDR3: CASSQGAPDTQYF
D: NA; size: NA; V: TRBV5-8; J: TRBJ2-2; DNA: TGCGCCAGCAGCCAAGAATTGAGTACGGTCACCGGGGAGCTGTTTTTT; CDR3: CASSQELSTVTGELFF
D: TRBD1; size: NA; V: TRBV7-2; J: TRBJ2-7; DNA: TGTGCCAGCAGCTTAGGCCTTGCGGGACAGGGGGCCACGGAGTACTTC; CDR3: CASSLGLAGQGATEYF
D: NA; size: NA; V: TRBV27; J: TRBJ1-2; DNA: TGTGCCAGCAGTTTACGACAGTTCCCCTATGGCTACACCTTC; CDR3: CASSLRQFPYGYTF
D: NA; size: few; V: TRBV5-5; J: TRBJ2-6; DNA: TGTGCCAGCAGCTTAGCAGGGGCCAACGTCCTGACTTTC; CDR3: CASSLAGANVLTF
D: TRBD2; size: NA; V: TRBV16; J: TRBJ2-7; DNA: TGTGCCAGCAGCCCTGGACTAGCGGGAGCCCACGAGCAGTACTTC; CDR3: CASSPGLAGAHEQYF
D: NA; size: NA; V: TRBV5-5; J: TRBJ1-3; DNA: TGTGCCAGCAGCCAGACATGGACGGGGAGCTCTGGAAACACCATATATTTT; CDR3: CASSQTWTGSSGNTIYF
D: NA; size: NA; V: TRBV5-5; J: TRBJ2-2; DNA: TGTGCCAGCAGCTTGTCTAACTCCGGGGAGCTGTTTTTT; CDR3: CASSLSNSGELFF
D: NA; size: NA; V: TRBV6-5; J: TRBJ1-2; DNA: TGTGCCAGCAGTTACTCTAGGGGTAACTATGGCTACACCTTC; CDR3: CASSYSRGNYGYTF
D: TRBD1; size: NA; V: TRBV10-2; J: TRBJ2-3; DNA: TGCGCCAGCCGACGACAGGGACCCACAGATACGCAGTATTTT; CDR3: CASRRQGPTDTQYF
D: NA; size: NA; V: TRBV28; J: TRBJ1-1; DNA: TGTGCCAGCAGTTTGGTCCAGGCCAGATGGAACACTGAAGCTTTCTTT; CDR3: CASSLVQARWNTEAFF
D: TRBD2; size: NA; V: TRBV6-5; J: TRBJ2-7; DNA: TGTGCCAGCAGTTCGGGGACTAGCGGGAGGATCTACGAGCAGTACTTC; CDR3: CASSSGTSGRIYEQYF
D: TRBD1; size: once; V: TRBV6-1; J: TRBJ2-7; DNA: TGTGCCACCGCGTCGGGACAGGCCAACTCCTACGAGCAGTACTTC; CDR3: CATASGQANSYEQYF
D: TRBD2; size: NA; V: TRBV7-6; J: TRBJ2-1; DNA: TGTGCCAGCAGCCCATTAGCGGGAGTGAAGAATGAGCAGTTCTTC; CDR3: CASSPLAGVKNEQFF
D: TRBD1; size: NA; V: TRBV28; J: TRBJ2-7; DNA: TGTGCCGGCGCGGGACAGGGCACCTACGAGCAGTACTTC; CDR3: CAGAGQGTYEQYF
D: TRBD2; size: NA; V: TRBV28; J: TRBJ2-1; DNA: TGTGCCAGCAATGGAGTCCGGACTAGCGGGCGATACAATGAGCAGTTCTTC; CDR3: CASNGVRTSGRYNEQFF
D: TRBD1; size: NA; V: TRBV7-9; J: TRBJ2-7; DNA: TGTGCCAGCAGCTTAGGGACAGGAGAGCAGTACTTC; CDR3: CASSLGTGEQYF
D: NA; size: NA; V: TRBV6-1; J: TRBJ1-2; DNA: TGTGCCAGCAGCAGGGGCCCTAACTATGGCTACACCTTC; CDR3: CASSRGPNYGYTF
D: TRBD2; size: NA; V: TRBV18; J: TRBJ2-3; DNA: TGTGCCAGCTCACCCGAAGCGGGAGGGCGTGTCGCGCAGTATTTT; CDR3: CASSPEAGGRVAQYF
D: TRBD2; size: once; V: TRBV18; J: TRBJ2-5; DNA: TGTGCCAGCTCACCACCTAGCGGGAGGGAGACCCAGTACTTC; CDR3: CASSPPSGRETQYF